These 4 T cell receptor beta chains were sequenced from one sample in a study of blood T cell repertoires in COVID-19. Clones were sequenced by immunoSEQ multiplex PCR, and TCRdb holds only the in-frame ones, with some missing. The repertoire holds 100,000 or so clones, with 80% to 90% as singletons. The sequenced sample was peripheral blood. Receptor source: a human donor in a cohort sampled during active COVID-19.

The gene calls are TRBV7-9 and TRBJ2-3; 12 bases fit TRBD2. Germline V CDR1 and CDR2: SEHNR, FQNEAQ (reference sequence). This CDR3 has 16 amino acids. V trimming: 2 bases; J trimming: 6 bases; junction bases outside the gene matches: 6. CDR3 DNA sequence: TGTGCCAGCAGCTTATCCACTAGCGGGAGGTTGGATACGCAGTATTTT. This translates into CASSLSTSGRLDTQYF. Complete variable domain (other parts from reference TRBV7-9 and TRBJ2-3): DTGVSQNPRHKITKRGQNVTFRCDPISEHNRLYWYRQTLGQGPEFLTYFQNEAQLEKSRLLSDRFSAERPKGSFSTLEIQRTEQGDSAMYLCASSLSTSGRLDTQYFGPGTRLTVL.

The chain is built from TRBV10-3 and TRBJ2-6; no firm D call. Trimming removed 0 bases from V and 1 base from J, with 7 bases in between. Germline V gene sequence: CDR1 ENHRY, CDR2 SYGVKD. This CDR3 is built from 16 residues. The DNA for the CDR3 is TGTGCCATCAGTGAGTCTGGTCAGTCTGGGGCCAACGTCCTGACTTTC. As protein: CAISESGQSGANVLTF.

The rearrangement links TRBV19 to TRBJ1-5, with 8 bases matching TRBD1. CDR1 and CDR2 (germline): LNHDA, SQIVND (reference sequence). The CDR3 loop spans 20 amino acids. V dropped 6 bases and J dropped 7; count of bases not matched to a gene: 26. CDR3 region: CASRRTGTQRRVGHKQPQHF. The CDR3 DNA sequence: TGTGCCAGTAGACGGACAGGGACACAACGGAGGGTGGGGCACAAGCAGCCCCAGCATTTT.

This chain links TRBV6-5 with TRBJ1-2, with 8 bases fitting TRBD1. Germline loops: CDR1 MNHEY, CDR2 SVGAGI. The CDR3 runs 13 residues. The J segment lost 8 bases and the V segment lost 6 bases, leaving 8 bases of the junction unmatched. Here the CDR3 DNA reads TGTGCCAGCAGGAGACAGGGGACGGGAGGCTACACCTTC. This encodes CASRRQGTGGYTF.